Listed below are T cell receptor beta chains from one sample, sequenced in a study of cytomegalovirus exposure and HLA in healthy donors. The method was immunoSEQ multiplex PCR; TCRdb's version includes in-frame clones alone and lacks a portion of them. Of under 200,000 clones listed, 75% to 80% are singletons. Sequencing was carried out using PBMCs. The receptor set was obtained from a woman in her 40s in good health and CMV-seronegative. CDR3s include the opening cysteine and the closing phenylalanine or tryptophan. D genes are given only for firm matches. The listing skips clone size in some rows; elsewhere it reads once, few, many or a size class.

>TRBJ2-3|NA|NA|TRBV2
CASSRRTGDTQYF
TGTGCCAGCAGTCGCCGTACAGGGGATACGCAGTATTTT
>TRBJ2-3|TRBD1|NA|TRBV10-3
CAISTTGGNTDTQYF
TGTGCCATCAGCACGACAGGGGGCAACACAGATACGCAGTATTTT
>TRBJ1-1|NA|NA|TRBV5-1
CASSLDSLTEAFF
TGCGCCAGCAGCTTGGACAGTCTCACTGAAGCTTTCTTT
>TRBJ1-3|NA|NA|TRBV6-1
CASSAPGGRFKSGNTIYF
TGTGCCAGCAGTGCCCCAGGAGGTCGGTTTAAATCTGGAAACACCATATATTTT
>TRBJ1-5|NA|NA|TRBV19
CASSIAGDGNQPQHF
TGTGCCAGTAGTATAGCCGGGGATGGGAATCAGCCCCAGCATTTT
>TRBJ2-6|TRBD1|NA|TRBV19
CASLAPLGQASSGANVLTF
TGTGCCAGCCTCGCGCCCCTGGGACAGGCTAGCTCTGGGGCCAACGTCCTGACTTTC
>TRBJ2-7|NA|NA|TRBV5-6
CASSLNFLGEEEQYF
TGTGCCAGCAGCTTGAACTTCCTAGGGGAGGAAGAGCAGTACTTC
>TRBJ2-7|TRBD1|few|TRBV6-6
CASRTGTGAYEQYF
TGTGCCAGCAGGACCGGGACAGGGGCCTACGAGCAGTACTTC
>TRBJ1-6|NA|NA|TRBV2
CASSLQGSYNSPLHF
TGTGCCAGCAGTCTCCAGGGCTCCTATAATTCACCCCTCCACTTT
>TRBJ2-1|TRBD1|NA|TRBV9
CASSVALGQGDNEQFF
TGTGCCAGCAGCGTAGCTCTGGGACAGGGGGACAATGAGCAGTTCTTC
>TRBJ2-7|TRBD1|NA|TRBV27
CASSFQGQGSYEQYF
TGTGCCAGCAGTTTTCAGGGACAGGGGTCCTACGAGCAGTACTTC
>TRBJ1-3|NA|few|TRBV6-1
CASKTANSGNTIYF
TGTGCCAGCAAAACTGCGAACTCTGGAAACACCATATATTTT
>TRBJ1-2|TRBD1|few|TRBV5-1
CASSSRGAGTANYGYTF
TGCGCCAGCAGCTCCAGGGGGGCAGGGACCGCTAACTATGGCTACACCTTC
>TRBJ2-2|NA|NA|TRBV9
CASSVETGLANTGELFF
TGTGCCAGCAGCGTAGAAACAGGGCTCGCGAACACCGGGGAGCTGTTTTTT
>TRBJ2-7|TRBD2|NA|TRBV10-3
CAISESMFLASGASSYEQYF
TGTGCCATCAGTGAGTCGATGTTCCTGGCTAGCGGGGCCAGCTCCTACGAGCAGTACTTC
>TRBJ1-5|TRBD1|NA|TRBV2
CASRASLRDRGLRQPQHF
TGTGCCAGCAGAGCAAGCCTCCGGGACAGGGGGCTTCGGCAGCCCCAGCATTTT
>TRBJ1-4|TRBD1|NA|TRBV19
CASSPRDRANEKLFF
TGTGCCAGTAGCCCCCGGGACAGGGCTAATGAAAAACTGTTTTTT
>TRBJ1-2|NA|NA|TRBV6-6
CASTKEPGFYGYTF
TGTGCCAGCACCAAGGAGCCCGGCTTCTATGGCTACACCTTC
>TRBJ1-2|TRBD1|few|TRBV19
CASSRAGTGVGGYTF
TGTGCCAGTAGTAGAGCCGGGACAGGGGTAGGCGGCTACACCTTC
>TRBJ2-3|NA|NA|TRBV27
CASSLSSLQGSGTDTQYF
TGTGCCAGCAGTTTATCATCCCTACAGGGTAGTGGAACAGATACGCAGTATTTT
>TRBJ1-2|NA|NA|TRBV28
CASTQDSRGYTF
TGTGCCAGCACCCAAGACTCGAGGGGCTACACCTTC
>TRBJ2-7|NA|NA|TRBV2
CASSDSGFYEQYF
TGTGCCAGCAGTGACAGCGGATTCTACGAGCAGTACTTC
>TRBJ2-7|TRBD1|few|TRBV5-4
CASSLGGQASYEQYF
TGTGCCAGCAGCCTGGGCGGACAGGCTTCCTACGAGCAGTACTTC
>TRBJ1-5|TRBD1|NA|TRBV19
CASHHTGGLQPQHF
TGTGCCAGTCACCATACAGGGGGATTACAGCCCCAGCATTTT
>TRBJ2-5|NA|NA|TRBV27
CASSRQIRETQYF
TGTGCCAGCAGCCGCCAGATCAGGGAGACCCAGTACTTC
>TRBJ2-3|NA|NA|TRBV6-1
CASDEGLNLYTQYF
TGTGCCAGCGACGAGGGACTTAATCTGTATACGCAGTATTTT
>TRBJ1-2|TRBD1|NA|TRBV19
CASSIGTGPQLYGYTF
TGTGCCAGTAGCATCGGGACAGGCCCCCAACTGTATGGCTACACCTTC
>TRBJ2-7|NA|NA|TRBV6-6
CASTKGGELSYEQYF
TGTGCCAGCACCAAAGGGGGGGAACTTTCCTACGAGCAGTACTTC
>TRBJ2-7|NA|NA|TRBV6-1
CASTRLGTFEQYF
TGTGCCAGCACTAGGCTTGGGACTTTCGAGCAGTACTTC
>TRBJ2-7|TRBD1|NA|TRBV28
CASVGTGSGTYEQYF
TGTGCCAGCGTTGGGACAGGGAGTGGCACCTACGAGCAGTACTTC
>TRBJ2-2|NA|NA|TRBV5-1
CASSTLATGELFF
TGCGCCAGCAGCACACTAGCAACCGGGGAGCTGTTTTTT
>TRBJ2-1|TRBD2|NA|TRBV10-1
CASSDKRGDSYNEQFF
TGCGCCAGCAGTGATAAGCGGGGGGACTCCTACAATGAGCAGTTCTTC
>TRBJ1-5|NA|NA|TRBV28
CASSAAEIYSNQPQHF
TGTGCCAGCAGTGCGGCAGAGATTTATAGCAATCAGCCCCAGCATTTT
>TRBJ2-7|TRBD2|few|TRBV6-5
CASTRASGEPYEQYF
TGTGCCAGCACCCGAGCTAGCGGGGAACCCTACGAGCAGTACTTC
>TRBJ1-4|TRBD1|NA|TRBV15
CATSGTGTGNEKLFF
TGTGCCACCAGCGGAACCGGGACAGGGAATGAAAAACTGTTTTTT
>TRBJ2-1|NA|few|TRBV7-9
CASSYGARNEQFF
TGTGCCAGCAGCTATGGGGCTAGGAATGAGCAGTTCTTC
>TRBJ1-2|NA|few|TRBV6-5
CASSYQNTGSDGYTF
TGTGCCAGCAGTTACCAGAATACAGGGTCCGATGGCTACACCTTC
>TRBJ1-4|NA|NA|TRBV13
CASSPVGIGQRKLFF
TGTGCCAGCAGCCCAGTCGGGATTGGCCAGAGAAAACTGTTTTTT
>TRBJ1-1|TRBD1|few|TRBV5-5
CASSLGPQGAREAFF
TGTGCCAGCAGCTTAGGGCCTCAGGGGGCTCGTGAAGCTTTCTTT
>TRBJ2-4|NA|NA|TRBV9
CASSEGGRVHIQYF
TGTGCCAGCAGCGAGGGGGGGCGCGTACACATTCAGTACTTC
>TRBJ2-2|NA|NA|TRBV2
CASSDRRGRGGELFF
TGTGCCAGCAGTGACCGGAGGGGGAGGGGCGGGGAGCTGTTTTTT
>TRBJ2-2|NA|NA|TRBV5-5
CASSLLDSAGELFF
TGTGCCAGCAGCTTGTTGGACAGTGCCGGGGAGCTGTTTTTT
>TRBJ2-2|TRBD2|NA|TRBV5-4
CASSRGTSGVSTGELFF
TGTGCCAGCAGCCGTGGGACTAGCGGGGTGAGCACCGGGGAGCTGTTTTTT
>TRBJ1-4|NA|few|TRBV4-1
CASSRSQGQPSLFF
TGCGCCAGCAGCCGAAGCCAGGGACAACCATCACTGTTTTTT
>TRBJ2-2|NA|NA|TRBV5-1
CASSLTNTGELFF
TGCGCCAGCAGCTTAACTAACACCGGGGAGCTGTTTTTT
>TRBJ1-2|TRBD1|NA|TRBV2
CASSNQEGGTGPYGYTF
TGTGCCAGCAGTAATCAAGAAGGCGGGACAGGGCCCTATGGCTACACCTTC
>TRBJ1-2|NA|NA|TRBV6-5
CASSYSVGGNYGYTF
TGTGCCAGCAGTTACTCGGTTGGAGGCAACTATGGCTACACCTTC
>TRBJ2-1|TRBD2|NA|TRBV2
CASSEPGLTSAYNEQFF
TGTGCCAGCAGTGAACCGGGACTAACCAGCGCCTACAATGAGCAGTTCTTC
>TRBJ2-1|TRBD1|NA|TRBV5-1
CASSSGQGGYNEQFF
TGCGCCAGCAGCTCGGGACAGGGTGGGTACAATGAGCAGTTCTTC
>TRBJ2-3|TRBD1|NA|TRBV19
CASSLDGTGDTDTQYF
TGTGCCAGTAGTCTTGACGGGACAGGGGACACAGATACGCAGTATTTT
>TRBJ2-7|NA|NA|TRBV19
CASSGVDDFPYEQYF
TGTGCCAGTAGTGGAGTAGACGACTTTCCCTACGAGCAGTACTTC
>TRBJ2-7|NA|few|TRBV7-6
CASSSGQHYEQYF
TGTGCCAGCAGCTCTGGACAGCACTACGAGCAGTACTTC
>TRBJ1-6|NA|few|TRBV5-6
CASSGGTTGNSPLHF
TGTGCCAGCAGCGGAGGTACTACCGGGAATTCACCCCTCCACTTT
>TRBJ1-2|NA|few|TRBV18
CASSMDKGHYGYTF
TGTGCCAGCTCAATGGACAAAGGGCATTATGGCTACACCTTC
>TRBJ1-2|NA|few|TRBV7-9
CASSLAGANYGYTF
TGTGCCAGCAGCTTGGCAGGGGCTAACTATGGCTACACCTTC
>TRBJ2-2|NA|NA|TRBV5-1
CASSLMTPHTGELFF
TGCGCCAGCAGCTTGATGACTCCTCACACCGGGGAGCTGTTTTTT
>TRBJ2-2|NA|NA|TRBV14
CASSAGLNTGELFF
TGTGCCAGCAGCGCGGGGCTGAACACCGGGGAGCTGTTTTTT
>TRBJ1-2|TRBD1|NA|TRBV15
CATSRYGQEGHGYTF
TGTGCCACCAGCAGATACGGACAGGAAGGTCATGGCTACACCTTC
>TRBJ2-3|TRBD2|NA|TRBV7-3
CASSPPGSGSGDTQYF
TGTGCCAGCAGCCCACCAGGAAGCGGGAGCGGGGATACGCAGTATTTT